This entry lists 18 T cell receptor beta chains sequenced from one sample in a study of shared clonotypes between healthy human individuals. The naive CD8 population came from CD45RO-negative cells selected for CCR7, without terminally differentiated effector memory CD45RA+ cells. The repertoire was sequenced with immunoSEQ multiplex PCR; TCRdb's copy has only in-frame clones and lacks some. The data show about 800,000 clones, 96% seen once. The sample consisted of naive CD8+ T cells sorted from blood. These receptors originate from a young man in good health.

This clone was counted once. This chain links TRBV29-1 with TRBJ2-7; 7 bases match TRBD1. J was trimmed by 3 bases and V by 5 bases; bases with no gene match: 7. Germline values: CDR1 SQVTM, CDR2 ANQGSEA. The CDR3 is 13 amino acids. In DNA form, the CDR3 reads TGCAGCGTTACAGGGGACGGACACTACGAGCAGTACTTC. Translating it yields CSVTGDGHYEQYF.

The rearrangement uses TRBV7-8 and TRBJ2-7; 11 nucleotides align to TRBD2. The CDR3 contains 19 residues. CDR1 and CDR2 (germline): SGHVS, FQNEAQ. The V and J ends lost 0 bases and 6 bases, in that order; junction bases with no gene match: 16. CDR3 nucleotide sequence: TGTGCCAGCAGCTTAGCGACAGGGAGGCTACTAGCGGGAGTGGGCGAGCAGTACTTC. Translating gives CASSLATGRLLAGVGEQYF.

The rearrangement joins TRBV7-9 to TRBJ2-7; a weak D match, TRBD2 (5 bases). Germline V CDR1 and CDR2: SEHNR, FQNEAQ (reference sequence). The CDR3 covers 14 residues. Trimming removed 5 bases from V and 3 bases from J, with 14 bases in between. The chain's CDR3 is CASSLTRGGYEQYF. The CDR3 nucleotides are TGTGCCAGCAGCCTCACCCGGGGTGGCTACGAGCAGTACTTC.

This clone was detected once. The chain couples TRBV2 to TRBJ1-2; the D gene is possibly TRBD1 (6 bases). CDR3 length: 15 amino acids. Trimming left V 3 bases short and J 4 bases short, with 15 bases between. From germline, CDR1 is SNHLY and CDR2 FYNNEI. Written as DNA, the CDR3 is TGTGCCAGCAGTGATCCGGGGGCCAGGAGCTATGGCTACACCTTC. It encodes CASSDPGARSYGYTF.

This chain joins TRBV7-9 and TRBJ2-2; weak D call: TRBD1 (5 bases). Per germline, CDR1 SEHNR and CDR2 FQNEAQ (reference sequence). V shed 5 bases and J shed 0 bases, with 13 bases lying between them. The CDR3 runs to 16 residues. CDR3 sequence: CASSQLTETNTGELFF. CDR3 nucleotides: TGTGCCAGCAGCCAATTGACAGAGACGAACACCGGGGAGCTGTTTTTT. The full variable domain, in which reference TRBV7-9 and TRBJ2-2 provide the parts outside the CDR3, is DTGVSQNPRHKITKRGQNVTFRCDPISEHNRLYWYRQTLGQGPEFLTYFQNEAQLEKSRLLSDRFSAERPKGSFSTLEIQRTEQGDSAMYLCASSQLTETNTGELFFGEGSRLTVL.

CDR3 sequence: CASSAGQGLYGYTF. The CDR3 DNA follows: TGTGCCAGCAGCGCGGGACAGGGTCTCTATGGCTACACCTTC. The chain has TRBV13 and TRBJ1-2; 9 bases map to TRBD1. Per the germline V gene, CDR1 is PRHDT and CDR2 is FYEKMQ (reference sequence). Unmatched junction bases numbered 5, after V lost 5 bases and J lost 4 bases. The CDR3 runs 14 residues.

This clone was seen just once. The chain joins TRBV7-9 to TRBJ2-4; possibly TRBD1 for D (6 bases). This CDR3 region has 14 residues. In germline, CDR1 is SEHNR, CDR2 FQNEAQ (reference sequence). Trimming shortened V by 4 bases and J by 8 bases, and 15 bases separated the two germline ends. The CDR3 region is CASSSGAAVDIQYF. CDR3 bases: TGTGCCAGCAGCTCAGGGGCAGCGGTGGACATTCAGTACTTC.

The rearrangement links TRBV27 to TRBJ2-1; 9 nucleotides align to TRBD2. Germline CDR1 and CDR2: MNHEY and SMNVEV (reference sequence). The length of the CDR3 is 15 residues. J lost 4 bases, V lost 8 bases, and 9 bases had no gene match. The CDR3 spells CASRPLAGPYNEQFF. The CDR3 nucleotides are TGTGCCAGCCGTCCTCTAGCGGGACCATACAATGAGCAGTTCTTC.

The rearrangement links TRBV5-1 to TRBJ2-1; 11 nucleotides match TRBD1. The V gene end was trimmed by 2 bases and the J gene end by 8 bases; junction bases not matched to a gene: 9. From germline, CDR1 is SGHRS and CDR2 YFSETQ. This CDR3 is 16 amino acids long. In nucleotides, the CDR3 is TGCGCCAGCAGCTTCATGGACAGGGGGCTCCACCATGAGCAGTTCTTC. Translated: CASSFMDRGLHHEQFF.

The V gene is TRBV11-2, the J gene TRBJ2-7, with TRBD1 as a possible D gene (5 bases). V was clipped by 4 bases and J by 3 bases, with 16 bases between them. Germline lookup yields CDR1 SGHAT and CDR2 FQNNGV. This CDR3 spans 15 amino acids. For the CDR3, the DNA is TGTGCCAGCAGCTCCGCAGGGCTCACCGGCTACGAGCAGTACTTC. Amino acid sequence: CASSSAGLTGYEQYF.

The V and J genes are TRBV27 and TRBJ1-1; D unclear. The germline V and J ends were trimmed by 3 bases and 11 bases, with 19 bases remaining between them. The CDR3 has 14 amino acids. CDR1 MNHEY and CDR2 SMNVEV come from the germline V gene (reference sequence). The chain's CDR3 is CASSLMGAPASAFF. The CDR3 DNA reads as TGTGCCAGCAGTTTGATGGGTGCCCCAGCCTCGGCTTTCTTT.

This clone was seen only once. This rearrangement joins TRBV7-2 to TRBJ2-7, with D unclear. This CDR3 region has 12 residues. Trimming shortened V by 1 base and J by 4 bases, and 5 bases separated the two germline ends. CDR1 and CDR2 (germline): SGHTA, FQGNSA. The CDR3 sequence: CASSLVEYEQYF. DNA of the CDR3: TGTGCCAGCAGCTTAGTGGAGTACGAGCAGTACTTC. Full variable domain (rest looked up from reference TRBV7-2 and TRBJ2-7): GAGVSQSPSNKVTEKGKDVELRCDPISGHTALYWYRQSLGQGLEFLIYFQGNSAPDKSGLPSDRFSAERTGGSVSTLTIQRTQQEDSAVYLCASSLVEYEQYFGPGTRLTVT.

The CDR3, as DNA: TGTGCCAGCAGCTTAACCGGGACTAGCAGCTACGAGCAGTACTTC. Encoded protein: CASSLTGTSSYEQYF. This sequence joins TRBV13 and TRBJ2-7, with 9 bases lining up with TRBD2. The germline V gene encodes CDR1 PRHDT and CDR2 FYEKMQ (reference sequence). The CDR3 sequence is 15 residues long. The ends lost 2 bases at V and 3 bases at J; junction bases unmatched: 5.

This clone appeared once. This chain joins TRBV6-1 and TRBJ2-2; D is unresolved. Between the trimmed V and J ends, which lost 7 bases and 7 bases, there was a span of 10 bases. Per the germline V gene, CDR1 is MNHNS and CDR2 is SASEGT. The CDR3 extends over 12 amino acids. CDR3: CASTLSFGELFF. In DNA, the CDR3 is TGTGCCAGCACTTTATCCTTCGGGGAGCTGTTTTTT.

The rearrangement links TRBV5-5 to TRBJ2-5, with 7 bases fitting TRBD1. Trimming at V came to 4 bases and at J to 4 bases, leaving 7 bases not matched to a gene. CDR1 is SGHKS, CDR2 YYEKEE, per germline (reference sequence). The CDR3 extends over 14 amino acids. The CDR3 is CASSINRGGETQYF. The CDR3 nucleotides read TGTGCCAGCAGCATAAACAGGGGTGGAGAGACCCAGTACTTC.

The rearrangement links TRBV9 to TRBJ1-1; D may be TRBD1 (5 bases). The CDR3 is made up of 15 amino acids. V was trimmed by 1 base and J by 0 bases, leaving 10 bases between them. Germline CDR1 SGDLS, CDR2 YYNGEE. This CDR3 is CASSVQDNLNTEAFF. CDR3 coding DNA: TGTGCCAGCAGCGTACAGGACAACTTGAACACTGAAGCTTTCTTT.

The chain uses TRBV27 and TRBJ2-7; D gene ambiguous. The CDR3 totals 14 residues. Per the germline V gene, CDR1 is MNHEY and CDR2 is SMNVEV (reference sequence). Trimming shortened V by 6 bases and J by 3 bases, and 15 bases separated the two germline ends. CDR3 protein: CASSLRSVGYEQYF. The DNA of the CDR3 is TGTGCCAGCAGCCTTAGGAGCGTCGGCTACGAGCAGTACTTC.

This clone has a single count. The rearrangement joins TRBV29-1 to TRBJ1-1, with TRBD1 matching over 7 bases. Trimming took 7 bases from V and 4 from J; bases not matched to a gene: 6. This CDR3 contains 12 residues. Germline CDR1 and CDR2: SQVTM and ANQGSEA. DNA for the CDR3: TGCAGCGCCTACACAGGGGTCACTGAAGCTTTCTTT. This encodes CSAYTGVTEAFF.